The 26 T cell receptor beta chains below all came from one sample that was sequenced in a study of cytomegalovirus exposure and HLA in healthy donors. The PCR ran on 60 Vbeta and 13 Jbeta primers. Repertoires were generated with immunoSEQ multiplex PCR, while TCRdb's copy carries only in-frame clones and drops some. The sample contains 250,000 to 350,000 clones, roughly 85% of which appear only once. Sequenced sample: PBMCs. Receptor source: a man between 35 and 55 years old in good health and CMV-seropositive.

The J gene is TRBJ2-1, the V gene TRBV27; unclear D gene. CDR1 is MNHEY and CDR2 is SMNVEV in the germline V gene (reference sequence). Trimming pared 2 bases from V and 6 bases from J, leaving 5 bases between. The CDR3 length is 12 residues. DNA for the CDR3: TGTGCCAGCAGTTTACTAGGCAATGAGCAGTTCTTC. It is translated as CASSLLGNEQFF.

The chain is built from TRBV5-1 and TRBJ2-5; 11 positions agree with TRBD2. The V segment lost 4 bases and the J segment 5 bases; nucleotides outside the gene matches: 10. Germline CDR1 reads SGHRS; CDR2 reads YFSETQ. There are 16 residues in the CDR3. CDR3 region: CASSELAGGPGETQYF. The DNA for the CDR3 is TGCGCCAGCAGCGAATTAGCGGGAGGGCCGGGCGAGACCCAGTACTTC.

This chain links TRBV19 with TRBJ1-5, with TRBD1 as a possible D gene (5 bases). The CDR3 covers 13 residues. Trimming cost V 1 base and J 9 bases, with 10 bases left between them. CDR1 and CDR2 (germline): LNHDA, SQIVND (reference sequence). The CDR3 DNA reads TGTGCCAGTAGTATAGCCCTGGGGGGGCCCCAGCATTTT. Its protein is CASSIALGGPQHF.

This chain uses TRBV27 with TRBJ1-2; D gene uncertain. CDR1 and CDR2 from the germline V gene are MNHEY and SMNVEV (reference sequence). CDR3 size: 14 residues. V lost 1 base, J lost 8 bases, and 14 bases lay in between. CDR3 region: CASSLFVAGRGYTF. The CDR3 bases are TGTGCCAGCAGTTTATTCGTGGCAGGAAGGGGCTACACCTTC.

The chain has TRBV28 and TRBJ2-7; 8 bases agree with TRBD1. With 5 bases clipped from V and 5 bases from J, the junction kept 8 bases outside the gene matches. Germline V CDR1 and CDR2: MDHEN, SYDVKM. The CDR3 extends over 14 amino acids. The CDR3 sequence: CASSPWTGLNEQYF. The CDR3 DNA reads TGTGCCAGCAGTCCCTGGACAGGGTTAAACGAGCAGTACTTC.

The chain links TRBV28 to TRBJ2-7, with a weak D call TRBD2 (6 bases). The germline gives CDR1 MDHEN, CDR2 SYDVKM. This CDR3 is built from 13 residues. V was shortened by 7 bases and J by 6 bases, with 16 bases between the two germline ends. Here the CDR3 DNA reads TGTGCCAGCACCAATCTAGCGCGGGGCGAGCAGTACTTC. Translation gives CASTNLARGEQYF.

This clone was counted a few times. The V gene is TRBV6-6, the J gene TRBJ1-4; possible D gene TRBD1, 6 bases. Between the trimmed V and J ends, which lost 6 bases and 1 base, there was a span of 12 bases. The CDR3 spans 15 residues. The germline CDR1 and CDR2 sequences are MNHNY and SVGAGI (reference sequence). CDR3 loop: CASRLTGETNEKLFF. Written as DNA, the CDR3 is TGTGCCAGCAGGCTGACAGGTGAAACTAATGAAAAACTGTTTTTT.

The chain combines TRBV19 with TRBJ2-7, with TRBD1 matching 10 bases. This CDR3 spans 15 amino acids. The V gene's germline CDR1 is LNHDA and CDR2 SQIVND (reference sequence). Trimming took 6 bases from V and 3 from J; bases not matched to a gene: 8. CDR3 protein: CASRTIGTGVYEQYF. The CDR3 DNA follows: TGTGCCAGTAGAACTATCGGGACAGGGGTCTACGAGCAGTACTTC.

V and J are TRBV15 and TRBJ2-7; 9 bases are shared with TRBD1. CDR1 LNHNV and CDR2 YYDKDF come from the germline V gene (reference sequence). There are 18 residues in the CDR3. Trimming removed 2 bases from V and 4 bases from J; junction bases left unmatched: 15. This CDR3 reads CATSRNLIPGQGSYEQYF. The CDR3 DNA sequence: TGTGCCACCAGCAGAAATCTTATTCCGGGACAGGGCTCATACGAGCAGTACTTC.

The chain uses TRBV10-3 and TRBJ1-5, with D hard to call. Trimming removed 2 bases from V and 6 bases from J, with 8 bases in between. This CDR3 is built from 13 residues. CDR1 and CDR2 (germline): ENHRY, SYGVKD. The CDR3 DNA is TGTGCCATCAGTGAGGGGTCGGGTCAGCCCCAGCATTTT. Protein: CAISEGSGQPQHF.

The chain combines TRBV10-3 with TRBJ2-1, with unresolved D. The ends were cut back, 6 bases at V and 3 bases at J, with 15 bases in the middle. There are 15 residues in the CDR3. CDR1 is ENHRY and CDR2 is SYGVKD in the germline V gene. Written as DNA, the CDR3 is TGTGCCATCAGCGCCGACAACGCTGACTACAATGAGCAGTTCTTC. It yields the protein CAISADNADYNEQFF.

This chain links TRBV7-2 with TRBJ2-1; 8 bases fit TRBD2. The CDR3 has 14 residues. The trim removed 7 bases at V and 4 bases at J, leaving 6 bases unmatched. Looked up from germline, CDR1 is SGHTA and CDR2 is FQGNSA. CDR3 amino acids: CASTPIAGYNEQFF. The CDR3 DNA is TGTGCCAGCACCCCTATAGCGGGATACAATGAGCAGTTCTTC.

The gene calls are TRBV5-6 and TRBJ2-3, with TRBD2 identical over 9 bases. The ends lost 1 base at V and 2 bases at J; junction bases unmatched: 2. Germline assignment: CDR1 SGHDT and CDR2 YYEEEE. This CDR3 comprises 15 residues. The CDR3 DNA is TGTGCCAGCAGCTTGTTGGGACTAGCCACAGATACGCAGTATTTT. Translated, it gives CASSLLGLATDTQYF.

This clone was counted only a few times. The chain links TRBV4-2 to TRBJ1-1; 9 bases map to TRBD1. V shed 7 bases, J shed 1 base, and the junction held 7 bases outside the gene matches. CDR1 is LGHNA, CDR2 YNFKEQ, per germline. The CDR3 extends over 15 amino acids. CDR3 amino acids: CASNLRDRENTEAFF. The DNA of the CDR3 is TGTGCCAGCAACCTCCGGGACAGGGAGAACACTGAAGCTTTCTTT.

The chain is built from TRBV10-1 and TRBJ2-7, with D perhaps TRBD1 (5 bases). Between the trimmed V and J ends, which lost 0 bases and 3 bases, there was a span of 6 bases. Germline assignment: CDR1 WNHNN and CDR2 SYGVQD (reference sequence). This CDR3 has 13 residues. For the CDR3, the DNA is TGCGCCAGCAGTGAGTCGGACATCTACGAGCAGTACTTC. It yields the protein CASSESDIYEQYF.

CDR3 residues: CATSRDPPGADEQYF. The CDR3 DNA reads as TGTGCCACCAGCAGAGATCCTCCAGGGGCCGACGAGCAGTACTTC. The chain is built from TRBV15 and TRBJ2-7; D might be TRBD1 (6 bases). The germline V gene encodes CDR1 LNHNV and CDR2 YYDKDF (reference sequence). The CDR3 totals 15 residues. Trimming pared 0 bases from V and 5 bases from J, leaving 14 bases between.

A few counts support this clone. The chain recombines TRBV6-5 with TRBJ2-3; D unresolved. V shed 2 bases and J shed 9 bases, with 12 bases lying between them. Germline V CDR1 and CDR2: MNHEY, SVGAGI. CDR3 length equals 13 residues. CDR3 DNA sequence: TGTGCCAGCAGTTACGGGCTGTCGGAAACGCAGTATTTT. This translates into CASSYGLSETQYF.

The chain links TRBV12-5 to TRBJ2-7, with D possibly matching TRBD1 (6 bases). V lost 1 base, J lost 9 bases, and 13 bases lay in between. CDR1 is LGHNT, CDR2 FRNRAP, per germline. There are 13 residues in the CDR3. The CDR3 nucleotides are TGTGCTAGTGGTTTGGATACCGACAGGCGGCAGTACTTC. Translated, it gives CASGLDTDRRQYF.

In DNA form, the CDR3 reads TGTGCCAGCAGCCTGTCCAGGGGGTCTGGTGGGGCCAACGTCCTGACTTTC. The encoded protein is CASSLSRGSGGANVLTF. The genes are TRBV14 and TRBJ2-6; 7 bases fit TRBD1. This CDR3 comprises 17 residues. Germline V lookup: CDR1 SGHDN, CDR2 FVKESK. Unmatched junction bases numbered 9, after V lost 4 bases and J lost 3 bases.

The V and J genes are TRBV6-1 and TRBJ2-5; D is perhaps TRBD1 (7 bases). Trimming removed 2 bases at V and 5 bases at J, with 18 bases between. CDR1 is MNHNS, CDR2 SASEGT, per germline. This CDR3 spans 16 amino acids. The CDR3 DNA is TGTGCCAGCAGTGAAATCAGGGGGGTAGGTGGGGAGACCCAGTACTTC. This codes for CASSEIRGVGGETQYF.

This sequence joins TRBV7-9 and TRBJ1-1, with TRBD1 identical over 7 bases. This CDR3 region has 13 residues. Germline CDR1 and CDR2: SEHNR and FQNEAQ (reference sequence). V was pared by 5 bases and J by 5 bases, with 5 bases of the junction left unmatched. The CDR3: CASSPPGGTEAFF. CDR3 DNA: TGTGCCAGCAGCCCGCCAGGGGGAACTGAAGCTTTCTTT.

The genes are TRBV19 and TRBJ1-2; 8 bases are shared with TRBD1. The germline gives CDR1 LNHDA, CDR2 SQIVND (reference sequence). V lost 4 bases and J lost 6; bases outside the gene matches: 4. The CDR3 is 13 residues long. The CDR3 DNA follows: TGTGCCAGTAGTAGCCAGGGGGCGGATGGCTACACCTTC. This sequence encodes CASSSQGADGYTF. The full variable domain, completed using reference TRBV19 and TRBJ1-2, is DGGITQSPKYLFRKEGQNVTLSCEQNLNHDAMYWYRQDPGQGLRLIYYSQIVNDFQKGDIAEGYSVSREKKESFPLTVTSAQKNPTAFYLCASSSQGADGYTFGSGTRLTVV.

The sample holds one count of this clone. The genes are TRBV19 and TRBJ1-1; 9 nucleotides align to TRBD1. The CDR3 consists of 14 residues. Germline trimming cut 5 bases from V and 6 bases from J; bases unmatched to any gene: 7. Germline V lookup: CDR1 LNHDA, CDR2 SQIVND (reference sequence). CDR3 sequence reads: CASSVTGGPAEAFF. The DNA of the CDR3 is TGTGCCAGTAGTGTCACAGGGGGCCCCGCTGAAGCTTTCTTT.

The chain carries TRBV25-1 and TRBJ2-1; the match to TRBD2 covers 9 bases. CDR1 MGHDK and CDR2 SYGVNS come from the germline V gene. This CDR3 has 15 amino acids. V lost 2 bases, J lost 9 bases, and 8 bases stayed unmatched. CDR3 residues: CASSELSGSDGEQFF. CDR3 nucleotide sequence: TGTGCCAGCAGTGAACTTAGCGGGAGTGACGGTGAGCAGTTCTTC.

This clone was counted only a few times. The chain uses TRBV5-5 and TRBJ2-5; TRBD2 matches 8 bases. V dropped 0 bases and J dropped 2; count of bases not matched to a gene: 3. The CDR3 has 15 residues. Germline values: CDR1 SGHKS, CDR2 YYEKEE (reference sequence). DNA of the CDR3: TGTGCCAGCAGCTTGGGTTTAGCGGGACAAGAGACCCAGTACTTC. As protein: CASSLGLAGQETQYF.

The chain joins TRBV23-1 to TRBJ2-7; 12 nucleotides align to TRBD1. TRBV23-1 counts as an open reading frame of uncertain function. V lost 8 bases and J lost 7; bases outside the gene matches: 9. The CDR3 sequence is 14 residues long. CDR3 DNA: TGCGCCAGCGTCCCGGGACAGGGGGCGAGGGAGCAGTACTTC. It encodes CASVPGQGAREQYF.